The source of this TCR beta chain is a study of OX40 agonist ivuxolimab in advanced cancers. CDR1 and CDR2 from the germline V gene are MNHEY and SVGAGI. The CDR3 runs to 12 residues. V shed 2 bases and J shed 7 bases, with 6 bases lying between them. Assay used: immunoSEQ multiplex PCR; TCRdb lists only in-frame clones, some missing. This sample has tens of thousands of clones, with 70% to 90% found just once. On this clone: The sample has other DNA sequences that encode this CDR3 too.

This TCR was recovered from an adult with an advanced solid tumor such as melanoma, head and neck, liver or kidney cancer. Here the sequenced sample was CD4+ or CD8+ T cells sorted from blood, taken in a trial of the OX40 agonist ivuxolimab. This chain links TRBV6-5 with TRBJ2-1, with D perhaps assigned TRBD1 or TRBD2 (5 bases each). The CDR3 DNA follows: TGTGCCAGCAGTTACGGGGGAAATGAGCAGTTCTTC. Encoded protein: CASSYGGNEQFF.